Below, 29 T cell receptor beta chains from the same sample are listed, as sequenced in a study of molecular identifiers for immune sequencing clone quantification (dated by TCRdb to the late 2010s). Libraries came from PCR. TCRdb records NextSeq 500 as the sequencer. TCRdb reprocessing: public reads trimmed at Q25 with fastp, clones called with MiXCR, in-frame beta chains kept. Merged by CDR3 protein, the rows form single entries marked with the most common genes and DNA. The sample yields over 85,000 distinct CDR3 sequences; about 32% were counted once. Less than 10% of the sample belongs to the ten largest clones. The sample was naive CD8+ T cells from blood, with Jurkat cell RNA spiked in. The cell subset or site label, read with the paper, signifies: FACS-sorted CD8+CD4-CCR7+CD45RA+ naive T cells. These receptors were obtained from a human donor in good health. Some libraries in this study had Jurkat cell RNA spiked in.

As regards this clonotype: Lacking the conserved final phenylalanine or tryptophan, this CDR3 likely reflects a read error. CDR3 sequence reads: CASSLVTSDIGETQYL. The CDR3 nucleotides read TGTGCCAGCAGCTTAGTCACTAGCGACATAGGGGAGACCCAGTACCTC. The rearrangement uses TRBV7-8 and TRBJ2-5, with 7 bases lining up with TRBD2. CDR3 length equals 16 residues. V dropped 1 base and J dropped 5; count of bases not matched to a gene: 10. Germline V gene data show CDR1 as SGHVS and CDR2 as FQNEAQ.

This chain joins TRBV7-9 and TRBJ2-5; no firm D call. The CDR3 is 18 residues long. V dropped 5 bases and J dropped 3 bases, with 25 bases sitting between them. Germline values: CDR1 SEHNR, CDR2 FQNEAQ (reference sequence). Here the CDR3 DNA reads TGTGCCAGCAGCCACCGGCCCGGAGTCCACGCGGTTAAAGAGACCCAGTACTTC. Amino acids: CASSHRPGVHAVKETQYF.

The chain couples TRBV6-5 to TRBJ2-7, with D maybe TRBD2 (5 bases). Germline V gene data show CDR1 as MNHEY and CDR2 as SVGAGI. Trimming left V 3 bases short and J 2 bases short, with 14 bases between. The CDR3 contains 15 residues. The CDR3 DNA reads TGTGCCAGCAGTTATGGTCCCCCGGAGGCCTACGAGCAGTACTTC. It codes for CASSYGPPEAYEQYF.

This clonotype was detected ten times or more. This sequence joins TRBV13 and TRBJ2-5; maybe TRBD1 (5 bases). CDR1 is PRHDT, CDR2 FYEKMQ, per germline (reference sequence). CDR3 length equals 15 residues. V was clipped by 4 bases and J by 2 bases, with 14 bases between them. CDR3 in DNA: TGTGCCAGCAGCTCCGGAGCAGGGTTTCAAGAGACCCAGTACTTC. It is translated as CASSSGAGFQETQYF.

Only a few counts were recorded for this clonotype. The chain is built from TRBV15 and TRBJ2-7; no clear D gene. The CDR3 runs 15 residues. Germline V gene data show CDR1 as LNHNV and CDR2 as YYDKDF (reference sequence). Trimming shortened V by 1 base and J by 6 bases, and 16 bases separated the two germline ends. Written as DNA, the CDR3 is TGTGCCACCAGCAGAGCCTTCGACTCCCTCGGCGAGCAGTACTTC. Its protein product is CATSRAFDSLGEQYF.

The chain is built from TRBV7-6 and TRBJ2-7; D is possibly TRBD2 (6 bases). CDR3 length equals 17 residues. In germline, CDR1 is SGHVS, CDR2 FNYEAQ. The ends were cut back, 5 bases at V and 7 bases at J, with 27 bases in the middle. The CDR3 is CASSASGVLGGSAEQYF. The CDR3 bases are TGTGCCAGCAGCGCTTCGGGGGTATTAGGCGGAAGTGCTGAGCAGTACTTC.

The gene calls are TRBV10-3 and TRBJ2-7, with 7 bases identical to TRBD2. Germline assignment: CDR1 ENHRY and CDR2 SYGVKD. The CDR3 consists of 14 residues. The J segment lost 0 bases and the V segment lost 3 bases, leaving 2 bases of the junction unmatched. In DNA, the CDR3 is TGTGCCATCAGTGATCGGGACTACTCCTACGAGCAGTACTTC. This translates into CAISDRDYSYEQYF.

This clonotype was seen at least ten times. CDR3 loop: CASSFGVEQYF. As DNA, the CDR3 is TGTGCCAGCAGTTTCGGGGTCGAGCAGTACTTC. The V and J genes are TRBV12-3 or TRBV12-4 and TRBJ2-7; D might be TRBD2 (5 bases). The CDR3 runs to 11 residues. Between the trimmed V and J ends, which lost 3 bases and 6 bases, there was a span of 6 bases.

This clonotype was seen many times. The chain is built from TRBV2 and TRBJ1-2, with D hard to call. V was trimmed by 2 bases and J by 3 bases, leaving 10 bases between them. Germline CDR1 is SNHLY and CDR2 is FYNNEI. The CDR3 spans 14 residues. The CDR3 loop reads CASSEFGPYYGYTF. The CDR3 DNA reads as TGTGCCAGCAGTGAATTTGGACCTTACTATGGCTACACCTTC.

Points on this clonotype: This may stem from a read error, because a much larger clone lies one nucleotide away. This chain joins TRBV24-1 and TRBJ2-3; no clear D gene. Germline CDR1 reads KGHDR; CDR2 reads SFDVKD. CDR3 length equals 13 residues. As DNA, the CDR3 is TGTGTCACCAGTGATTTGCGAAAGGATACGCAGTATTTT. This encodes CVTSDLRKDTQYF.

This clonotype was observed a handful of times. CDR3 loop: CASSPPSEQETQYF. The CDR3 DNA reads TGTGCCAGCTCACCTCCCTCAGAGCAAGAGACCCAGTACTTC. The chain employs TRBV18 and TRBJ2-5; D uncertain. Per the germline V gene, CDR1 is KGHSH and CDR2 is LQKENI. V was trimmed by 3 bases and J by 2 bases, leaving 10 bases between them. This CDR3 is 14 amino acids long.

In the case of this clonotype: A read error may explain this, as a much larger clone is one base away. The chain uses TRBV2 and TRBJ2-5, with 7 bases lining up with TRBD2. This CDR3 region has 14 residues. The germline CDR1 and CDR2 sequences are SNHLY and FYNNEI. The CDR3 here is CASSDGAGREPQYF. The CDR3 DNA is TGTGCCAGCAGTGATGGAGCGGGACGAGAGCCCCAGTACTTC.

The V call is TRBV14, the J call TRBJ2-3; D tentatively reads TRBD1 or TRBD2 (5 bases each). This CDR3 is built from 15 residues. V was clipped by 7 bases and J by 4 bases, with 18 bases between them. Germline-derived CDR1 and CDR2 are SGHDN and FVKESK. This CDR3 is CASNQGSSAADTQYF. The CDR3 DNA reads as TGTGCCAGCAACCAGGGCAGCTCAGCGGCAGATACGCAGTATTTT.

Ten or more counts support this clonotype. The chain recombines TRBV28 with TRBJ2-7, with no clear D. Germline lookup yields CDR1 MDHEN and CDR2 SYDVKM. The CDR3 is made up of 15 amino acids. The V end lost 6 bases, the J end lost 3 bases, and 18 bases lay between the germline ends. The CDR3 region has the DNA TGTGCCAGCAGCCCAGAAGGGTGGCCGGACTACGAGCAGTACTTC. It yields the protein CASSPEGWPDYEQYF. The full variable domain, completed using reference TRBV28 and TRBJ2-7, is DVKVTQSSRYLVKRTGEKVFLECVQDMDHENMFWYRQDPGLGLRLIYFSYDVKMKEKGDIPEGYSVSREKKERFSLILESASTNQTSMYLCASSPEGWPDYEQYFGPGTRLTVT.

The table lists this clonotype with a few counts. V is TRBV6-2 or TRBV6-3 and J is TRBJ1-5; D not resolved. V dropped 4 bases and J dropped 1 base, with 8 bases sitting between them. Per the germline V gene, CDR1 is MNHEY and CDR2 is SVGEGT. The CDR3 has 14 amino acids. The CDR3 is CASSLLESNQPQHF. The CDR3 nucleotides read TGTGCCAGCAGTTTGTTGGAGAGCAATCAGCCCCAGCATTTT.

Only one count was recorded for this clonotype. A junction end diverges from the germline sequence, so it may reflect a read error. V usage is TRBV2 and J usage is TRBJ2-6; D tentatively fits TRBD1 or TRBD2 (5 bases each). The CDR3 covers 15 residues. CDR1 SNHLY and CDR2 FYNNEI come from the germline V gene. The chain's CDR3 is CATLNPSSGANFLTF. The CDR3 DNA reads TGTGCCACCCTGAACCCTAGCTCTGGGGCCAACTTCCTGACTTTC.

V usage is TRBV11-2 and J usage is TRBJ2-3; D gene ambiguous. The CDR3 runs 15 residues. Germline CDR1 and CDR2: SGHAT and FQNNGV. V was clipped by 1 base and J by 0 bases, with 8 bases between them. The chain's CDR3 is CASSLVSGSTDTQYF. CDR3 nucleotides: TGTGCCAGCAGCTTAGTTTCTGGAAGCACAGATACGCAGTATTTT.

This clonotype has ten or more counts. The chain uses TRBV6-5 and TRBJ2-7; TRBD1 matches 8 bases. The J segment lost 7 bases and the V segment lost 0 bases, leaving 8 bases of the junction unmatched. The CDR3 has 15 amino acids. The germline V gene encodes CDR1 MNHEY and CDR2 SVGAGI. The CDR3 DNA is TGTGCCAGCAGTTACTCTCCCAGGGGGCAAGGGGAGCAGTACTTC. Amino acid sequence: CASSYSPRGQGEQYF.

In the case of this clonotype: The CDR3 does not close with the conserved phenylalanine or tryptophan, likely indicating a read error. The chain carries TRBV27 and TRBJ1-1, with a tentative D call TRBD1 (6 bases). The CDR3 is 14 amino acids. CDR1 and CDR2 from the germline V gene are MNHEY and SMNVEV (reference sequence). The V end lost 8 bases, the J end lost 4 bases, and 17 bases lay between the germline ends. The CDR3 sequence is CASGIQGGSTEAFY. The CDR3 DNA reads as TGTGCCAGCGGAATACAGGGTGGTAGCACTGAAGCTTTCTAT.

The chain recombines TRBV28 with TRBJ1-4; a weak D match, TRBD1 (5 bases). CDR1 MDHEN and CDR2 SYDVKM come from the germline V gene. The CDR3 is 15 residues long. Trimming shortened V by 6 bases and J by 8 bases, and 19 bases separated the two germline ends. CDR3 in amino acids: CASSLGGGFKEKLFF. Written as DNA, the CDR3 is TGTGCCAGCAGCCTTGGCGGGGGTTTTAAAGAAAAACTGTTTTTT.

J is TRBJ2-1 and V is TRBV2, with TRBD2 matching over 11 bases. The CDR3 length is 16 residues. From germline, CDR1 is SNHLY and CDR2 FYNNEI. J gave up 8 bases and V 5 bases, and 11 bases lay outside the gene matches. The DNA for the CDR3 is TGTGCCAGCAGTAGAGCCGGGACTAGCGGATCATATGAGCAGTTCTTC. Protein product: CASSRAGTSGSYEQFF. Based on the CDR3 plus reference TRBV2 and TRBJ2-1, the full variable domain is EPEVTQTPSHQVTQMGQEVILRCVPISNHLYFYWYRQILGQKVEFLVSFYNNEISEKSEIFDDQFSVERPDGSNFTLKIRSTKLEDSAMYFCASSRAGTSGSYEQFFGPGTRLTVL.

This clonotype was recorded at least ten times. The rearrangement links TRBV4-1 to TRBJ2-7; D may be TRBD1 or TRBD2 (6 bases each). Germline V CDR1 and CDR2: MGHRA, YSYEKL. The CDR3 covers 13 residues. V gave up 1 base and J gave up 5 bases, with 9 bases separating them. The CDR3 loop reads CASSQAGGHEQYF. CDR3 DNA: TGCGCCAGCAGCCAAGCCGGGGGCCACGAGCAGTACTTC.

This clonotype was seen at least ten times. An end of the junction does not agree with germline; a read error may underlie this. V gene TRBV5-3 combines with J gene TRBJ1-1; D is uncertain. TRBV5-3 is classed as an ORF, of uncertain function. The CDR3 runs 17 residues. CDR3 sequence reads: CASSLEAQAPLWSEAFF. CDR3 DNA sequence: TGTGCCAGCAGCTTGGAGGCCCAGGCGCCACTATGGAGTGAAGCTTTCTTT.

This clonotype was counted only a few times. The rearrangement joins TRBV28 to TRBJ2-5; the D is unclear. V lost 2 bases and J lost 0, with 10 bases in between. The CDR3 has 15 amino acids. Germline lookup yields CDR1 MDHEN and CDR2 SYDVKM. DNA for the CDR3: TGTGCCAGCAGTTTAGTTAGTTTTGACCAAGAGACCCAGTACTTC. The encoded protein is CASSLVSFDQETQYF. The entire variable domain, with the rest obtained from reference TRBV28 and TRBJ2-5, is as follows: DVKVTQSSRYLVKRTGEKVFLECVQDMDHENMFWYRQDPGLGLRLIYFSYDVKMKEKGDIPEGYSVSREKKERFSLILESASTNQTSMYLCASSLVSFDQETQYFGPGTRLLVL.

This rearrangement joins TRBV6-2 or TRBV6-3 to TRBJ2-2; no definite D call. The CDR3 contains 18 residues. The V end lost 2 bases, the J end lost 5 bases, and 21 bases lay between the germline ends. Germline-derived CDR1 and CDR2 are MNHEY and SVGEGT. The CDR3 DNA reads TGTGCCAGCAGTTACGGTGGAGAAAGGGTCATAAGGACCGGGGAGCTGTTTTTT. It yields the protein CASSYGGERVIRTGELFF.

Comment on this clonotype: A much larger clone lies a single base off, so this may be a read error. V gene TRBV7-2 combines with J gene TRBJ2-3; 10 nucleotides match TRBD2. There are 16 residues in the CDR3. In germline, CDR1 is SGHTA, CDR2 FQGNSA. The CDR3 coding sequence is TGTGCCAGCAGCTTCAACGGGACTAGCGCATGGGATACGCAGAATTTT. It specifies CASSFNGTSAWDTQNF.

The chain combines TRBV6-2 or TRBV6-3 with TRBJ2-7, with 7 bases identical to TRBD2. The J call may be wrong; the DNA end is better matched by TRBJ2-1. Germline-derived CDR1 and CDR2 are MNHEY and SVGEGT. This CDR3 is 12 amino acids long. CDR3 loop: CATGEAGYEQFF. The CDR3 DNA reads TGTGCCACGGGTGAAGCGGGATACGAGCAGTTCTTC.

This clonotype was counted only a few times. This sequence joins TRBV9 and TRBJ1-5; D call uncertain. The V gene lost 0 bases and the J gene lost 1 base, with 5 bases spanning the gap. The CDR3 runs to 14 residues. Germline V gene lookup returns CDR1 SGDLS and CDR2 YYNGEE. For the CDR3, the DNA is TGTGCCAGCAGCGTAGGTATCAGCAATCAGCCCCAGCATTTT. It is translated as CASSVGISNQPQHF. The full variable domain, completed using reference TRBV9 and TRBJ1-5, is DSGVTQTPKHLITATGQRVTLRCSPRSGDLSVYWYQQSLDQGLQFLIQYYNGEERAKGNILERFSAQQFPDLHSELNLSSLELGDSALYFCASSVGISNQPQHFGDGTRLSIL.

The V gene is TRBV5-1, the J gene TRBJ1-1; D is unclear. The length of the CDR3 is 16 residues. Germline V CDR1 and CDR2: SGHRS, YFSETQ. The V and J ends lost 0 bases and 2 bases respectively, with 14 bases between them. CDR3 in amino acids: CASSLESYSRNTEAFF. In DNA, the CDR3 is TGCGCCAGCAGCTTGGAGTCCTACAGCAGAAACACTGAAGCTTTCTTT.